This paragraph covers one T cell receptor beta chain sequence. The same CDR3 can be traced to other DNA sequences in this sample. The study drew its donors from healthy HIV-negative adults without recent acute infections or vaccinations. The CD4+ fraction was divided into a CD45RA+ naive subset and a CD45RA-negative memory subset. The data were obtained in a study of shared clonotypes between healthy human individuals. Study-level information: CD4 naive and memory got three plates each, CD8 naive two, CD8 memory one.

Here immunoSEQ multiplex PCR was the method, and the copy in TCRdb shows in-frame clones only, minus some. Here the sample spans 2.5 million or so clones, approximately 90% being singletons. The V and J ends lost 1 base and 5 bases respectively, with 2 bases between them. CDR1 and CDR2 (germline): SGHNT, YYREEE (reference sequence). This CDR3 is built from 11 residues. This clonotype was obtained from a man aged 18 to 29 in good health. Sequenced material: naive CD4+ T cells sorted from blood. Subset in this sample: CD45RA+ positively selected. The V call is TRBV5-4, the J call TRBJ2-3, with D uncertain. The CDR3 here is CASSLRDTQYF. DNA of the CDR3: TGTGCCAGCAGCTTGAGAGATACGCAGTATTTT.